This T cell receptor (beta chain) was documented in a study of OX40 agonist ivuxolimab in advanced cancers. Study context: Patients assigned to dose escalation were diagnosed with hepatocellular carcinoma, melanoma, renal cell or head and neck cancer. From 23 to 79 years was the age range, with a mean of roughly 64 years, and about 78% were male. Study-wide points: Dose levels from 0.1 to 3.0 mg/kg saw CD4+ and CD8+ blood T cells expand clonally by week 6. CD8+ T cells were the subset that, on average, had more expanded clones than CD4+.

V lost 5 bases and J 3 bases, leaving 10 bases between the germline ends. CDR3 length equals 13 residues. Germline loops: CDR1 SGHAT, CDR2 FQDESV (reference sequence). As for this clone: The antigen is unknown.

Profiled with immunoSEQ multiplex PCR; TCRdb holds only in-frame clones, not every one. The table records tens of thousands of clones, around 82% of them present only once. V and J are TRBV11-1 and TRBJ1-1, with D unclear. Source: CD4+ or CD8+ T cells sorted from blood, taken in a trial of the OX40 agonist ivuxolimab. This sequence was found in an adult with an advanced solid tumor such as melanoma, head and neck, liver or kidney cancer. The CDR3 sequence is CASSVERDTEAFF. CDR3 nucleotides: TGTGCCAGCAGCGTAGAGAGGGACACTGAAGCTTTCTTT.